These 19 T cell receptor beta chains share one sample of origin, sequenced in a study of tumour-infiltrating T cells in Burkitt lymphoma. Assay used: immunoSEQ multiplex PCR; TCRdb lists only in-frame clones, some missing. The repertoire has about 5,600 clones, approximately 16% of them found once; the top ten carry 14%. The sequencing input was tumor tissue. The receptor set was obtained from a human donor with diffuse large B-cell lymphoma.

Details on this clone: One end of the junction does not line up with germline, which may come from a read error. The rearrangement links TRBV10-2 to TRBJ2-6; TRBD1 matches at 10 bases. The CDR3 has 18 amino acids. Per the germline V gene, CDR1 is WSHSY and CDR2 is SAAADI. The CDR3 sequence: CASRQTGGAGTGANVLTF. The CDR3 DNA is TGCGCCAGCAGACAGACAGGGGGCGCAGGAACTGGGGCCAACGTTCTGACTTTC.

The chain recombines TRBV4-1 with TRBJ2-2; tentatively, D is TRBD1 or TRBD2 (7 bases each). Trimming pared 0 bases from V and 7 bases from J, leaving 18 bases between. The germline gives CDR1 MGHRA, CDR2 YSYEKL. The CDR3 has 17 amino acids. The CDR3 loop is CASSQEGHRRGGGELFF. In DNA form, the CDR3 reads TGCGCCAGCAGCCAAGAGGGCCATCGCAGGGGGGGCGGGGAGCTGTTTTTT.

This clone was found a few times. The chain uses TRBV7-3 and TRBJ1-1; possible D gene TRBD1, 5 bases. The V end was cut by 0 bases, the J end by 1 base, with 6 bases between. Per germline, CDR1 SGHTA and CDR2 FQGTGA. CDR3 length equals 14 residues. The DNA for the CDR3 is TGTGCCAGCAGCTTAACGGGACGGAACACTGAAGCTTTCTTT. Translation: CASSLTGRNTEAFF.

This clone has only a few counts. DNA for the CDR3: TGTGCCAGCAGCTTACCCCGGGGGGGGCGGGAGAACACCGGGGAGCTGTTTTTT. It is translated as CASSLPRGGRENTGELFF. This chain uses TRBV7-6 with TRBJ2-2; 8 bases are a match to TRBD2. Germline CDR1 SGHVS, CDR2 FNYEAQ. With V trimmed by 2 bases and J by 1 base, 9 bases remained unmatched. CDR3 length: 18 residues.

This clone was recorded a few times. The chain combines TRBV6-5 with TRBJ2-5, with 7 bases that match TRBD2. CDR1 is MNHEY and CDR2 is SVGAGI in the germline V gene. Trimming at V came to 0 bases and at J to 1 base, leaving 2 bases not matched to a gene. This CDR3 is built from 15 residues. The DNA of the CDR3 is TGTGCCAGCAGTTACTCCGCGGGAGTCCAAGAGACCCAGTACTTC. Protein sequence: CASSYSAGVQETQYF.

The V gene is TRBV28, the J gene TRBJ1-5, with D hard to call. Germline assignment: CDR1 MDHEN and CDR2 SYDVKM. The germline V and J ends were trimmed by 5 bases and 2 bases, with 7 bases remaining between them. The CDR3 is 13 amino acids. The CDR3 sequence: CASSNRGNQPQHF. The DNA for the CDR3 is TGTGCCAGCAGTAATAGGGGCAATCAGCCCCAGCATTTT.

The chain uses TRBV19 and TRBJ2-7; D may be TRBD1 or TRBD2 (7 bases each). V lost 3 bases, J lost 3 bases, and 15 bases lay in between. CDR3 size: 15 residues. Germline CDR1 and CDR2: LNHDA and SQIVND (reference sequence). CDR3 protein: CASSIAGGGGYEQYF. CDR3 sequence (DNA): TGTGCCAGTAGTATCGCAGGGGGGGGAGGCTACGAGCAGTACTTC.

The chain recombines TRBV27 with TRBJ2-1; unclear D gene. V was shortened by 7 bases and J by 4 bases, with 14 bases between the two germline ends. This CDR3 comprises 14 residues. In germline, CDR1 is MNHEY, CDR2 SMNVEV (reference sequence). CDR3 region: CASKQEPSYNEQFF. The CDR3 DNA sequence: TGTGCCAGCAAGCAGGAGCCCAGTTACAATGAGCAGTTCTTC.

This clone was picked up a small number of times. CDR3 DNA sequence: TGTGCCATCAGTGAGGACTTAAGACAGGGAAAAGGCTACACCTTC. Its protein product is CAISEDLRQGKGYTF. The V call is TRBV10-3, the J call TRBJ1-2; 7 nucleotides line up with TRBD1. The CDR3 is 15 amino acids. Germline loops: CDR1 ENHRY, CDR2 SYGVKD. With 2 bases clipped from V and 8 bases from J, the junction kept 11 bases outside the gene matches.

The J gene is TRBJ2-3, the V gene TRBV5-1; no firm D call. CDR1 SGHRS and CDR2 YFSETQ come from the germline V gene. The CDR3 totals 13 residues. V lost 1 base to trimming and J lost 2 bases, with 5 bases between them. The CDR3 loop is CASSLRYTDTQYF. CDR3 coding DNA: TGCGCCAGCAGCTTGCGGTACACAGATACGCAGTATTTT.

The chain recombines TRBV5-1 with TRBJ2-1; possibly TRBD2 for D (5 bases). CDR1 and CDR2 (germline): SGHRS, YFSETQ. Trimming left V 6 bases short and J 3 bases short, with 13 bases between. The length of the CDR3 is 14 residues. CDR3 coding DNA: TGCGCCAGCACCTTAGCACTAGACTACAATGAGCAGTTCTTC. Translated, it gives CASTLALDYNEQFF.

The gene calls are TRBV27 and TRBJ2-7; 11 positions agree with TRBD1. Germline lookup yields CDR1 MNHEY and CDR2 SMNVEV (reference sequence). The V segment lost 4 bases and the J segment 4 bases; nucleotides outside the gene matches: 3. The CDR3 covers 14 residues. In DNA, the CDR3 is TGTGCCAGCAGTTGGGGACAGGGGGAGTACGAGCAGTACTTC. Its translation is CASSWGQGEYEQYF.

This clone was picked up a small number of times. V is TRBV9 and J is TRBJ1-3; D unresolved. The CDR3 is made up of 17 amino acids. Per the germline V gene, CDR1 is SGDLS and CDR2 is YYNGEE. The V and J ends lost 2 bases and 0 bases respectively, with 15 bases between them. CDR3 residues: CASSVGKSRFSGNTIYF. CDR3 DNA sequence: TGTGCCAGCAGCGTCGGGAAGTCCAGATTCTCTGGAAACACCATATATTTT.

The chain is built from TRBV7-9 and TRBJ2-3, with 9 bases identical to TRBD2. Germline assignment: CDR1 SEHNR and CDR2 FQNEAQ (reference sequence). Trimming removed 1 base from V and 2 bases from J; junction bases left unmatched: 13. The CDR3 loop spans 19 amino acids. The CDR3 sequence: CASSLGASGISLNTDTQYF. The CDR3 DNA sequence: TGTGCCAGCAGCTTAGGTGCTAGCGGGATTTCGCTGAACACAGATACGCAGTATTTT. Full variable domain (rest looked up from reference TRBV7-9 and TRBJ2-3): DTGVSQNPRHKITKRGQNVTFRCDPISEHNRLYWYRQTLGQGPEFLTYFQNEAQLEKSRLLSDRFSAERPKGSFSTLEIQRTEQGDSAMYLCASSLGASGISLNTDTQYFGPGTRLTVL.

This clone occurred a few times. This sequence joins TRBV9 and TRBJ1-1; TRBD1 might be the D (5 bases). V lost 2 bases and J lost 3, with 11 bases in between. The germline V gene encodes CDR1 SGDLS and CDR2 YYNGEE. The CDR3 is 14 amino acids. In DNA, the CDR3 is TGTGCCAGCAGCGTGGGGGGGTGGGACACTGAAGCTTTCTTT. Translated: CASSVGGWDTEAFF.

This clone has only a few counts. The rearrangement joins TRBV29-1 to TRBJ2-7; 8 bases map to TRBD1. CDR3 length equals 15 residues. Germline CDR1 SQVTM, CDR2 ANQGSEA. The ends lost 3 bases at V and 0 bases at J; junction bases unmatched: 7. The CDR3 DNA reads TGCAGCGTTGAGGGACAAGGGACAGGCTCCTACGAGCAGTACTTC. This sequence encodes CSVEGQGTGSYEQYF.

This clone was seen more than once but under ten times. The rearrangement links TRBV13 to TRBJ2-7; weak D call: TRBD2 (6 bases). CDR3 length: 15 residues. The germline gives CDR1 PRHDT, CDR2 FYEKMQ (reference sequence). Trimming shortened V by 0 bases and J by 5 bases, and 14 bases separated the two germline ends. The CDR3 nucleotides read TGTGCCAGCAGCTTAGGTGGGGACTTGGGTGACGAGCAGTACTTC. It is translated as CASSLGGDLGDEQYF.

J is TRBJ2-2 and V is TRBV28; 10 nucleotides line up with TRBD2. Per germline, CDR1 MDHEN and CDR2 SYDVKM. V lost 6 bases, J lost 2 bases, and 3 bases stayed unmatched. The CDR3 has 15 amino acids. In DNA form, the CDR3 reads TGTGCCAGCAGCCCTAGCGGGAGCAACACCGGGGAGCTGTTTTTT. The encoded protein is CASSPSGSNTGELFF.

In this sample, this clone turned up a few times. CDR3 DNA: TGTGCCAGCAGGCGGGGCCAAGAGACCCAGTACTTC. Translated, it gives CASRRGQETQYF. V and J are TRBV6-1 and TRBJ2-5; possibly TRBD2 for D (6 bases). Germline lookup yields CDR1 MNHNS and CDR2 SASEGT. V was clipped by 6 bases and J by 1 base, with 6 bases between them. This CDR3 spans 12 amino acids.